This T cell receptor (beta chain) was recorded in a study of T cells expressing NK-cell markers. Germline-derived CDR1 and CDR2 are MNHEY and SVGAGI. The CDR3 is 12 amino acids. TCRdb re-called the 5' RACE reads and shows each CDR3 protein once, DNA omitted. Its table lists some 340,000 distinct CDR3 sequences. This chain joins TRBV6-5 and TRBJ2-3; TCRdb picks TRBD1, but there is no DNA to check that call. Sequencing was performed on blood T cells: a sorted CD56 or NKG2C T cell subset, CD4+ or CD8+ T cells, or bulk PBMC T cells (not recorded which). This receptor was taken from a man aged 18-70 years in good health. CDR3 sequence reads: CASSFGQGGQYF.